A selection of T cell receptor beta chains follows, all from one sample in a study of post-analysis software for immune sequencing data. TCRdb processed the PCR reads anew with MiXCR; each CDR3 protein has one entry. The sample lists 380,000 or so distinct CDR3 sequences; roughly 36% were seen once. What was sequenced was blood. These receptors all come from a girl aged 10-17 years with multiple sclerosis. The CDR3 runs from the conserved cysteine through the conserved F or W. Fields, in order: CDR3 protein, V gene, J gene.

CDR3 protein: CASSQDRAGGEKLFF; V gene: TRBV4-3; J gene: TRBJ1-4
CDR3 protein: CASGNRAASTDTQYF; V gene: TRBV7-9; J gene: TRBJ2-3
CDR3 protein: CAISEGAGSEAFF; V gene: TRBV10-3; J gene: TRBJ1-1
CDR3 protein: CASGPTRGYNEQFF; V gene: TRBV12-3/TRBV12-4; J gene: TRBJ2-1
CDR3 protein: CASSLFHRGGFLGGNQPQHF; V gene: TRBV12-3/TRBV12-4; J gene: TRBJ1-5
CDR3 protein: CASSLVGYNEQFF; V gene: TRBV13; J gene: TRBJ2-1
CDR3 protein: CASTGGQVEQFF; V gene: TRBV28; J gene: TRBJ2-1
CDR3 protein: CASNPLGTGDSSYEQYF; V gene: TRBV6-2/TRBV6-3; J gene: TRBJ2-7
CDR3 protein: CASSQVTSGLAKNIQYF; V gene: TRBV4-3; J gene: TRBJ2-4
CDR3 protein: CSVESMGQGVNEQYF; V gene: TRBV29-1; J gene: TRBJ2-7
CDR3 protein: CASSAGLAGGGSYNEQFF; V gene: TRBV9; J gene: TRBJ2-1
CDR3 protein: CASSYHSGGSLNEQFF; V gene: TRBV6-5; J gene: TRBJ2-1
CDR3 protein: CASSLEGSSYNEQFF; V gene: TRBV5-1; J gene: TRBJ2-1
CDR3 protein: CASSEGTTGGEKLFF; V gene: TRBV6-1; J gene: TRBJ1-4
CDR3 protein: CASSPSPLAGEWYF; V gene: TRBV4-3; J gene: TRBJ2-7
CDR3 protein: CSAEGLAVGPETQYF; V gene: TRBV29-1; J gene: TRBJ2-5
CDR3 protein: CASRQGVWSNQPQHF; V gene: TRBV6-5; J gene: TRBJ1-5
CDR3 protein: CASSLQAADTQYF; V gene: TRBV5-1; J gene: TRBJ2-3
CDR3 protein: CSASGTGGPGTEAFF; V gene: TRBV29-1; J gene: TRBJ1-1
CDR3 protein: CAQWDFSSYNEQFF; V gene: TRBV30; J gene: TRBJ2-1
CDR3 protein: CSVRLAGGENIQYF; V gene: TRBV29-1; J gene: TRBJ2-4
CDR3 protein: CASSPPGLAGGITYNEQFF; V gene: TRBV5-1; J gene: TRBJ2-1
CDR3 protein: CAGSVPDNEQFF; V gene: TRBV9; J gene: TRBJ2-1
CDR3 protein: CASTAGMEAFF; V gene: TRBV6-6; J gene: TRBJ1-1
CDR3 protein: CASSSGGGQTYEQYF; V gene: TRBV6-5; J gene: TRBJ2-7
CDR3 protein: CSASTLWKDTIYEQYF; V gene: TRBV20-1; J gene: TRBJ2-7
CDR3 protein: CASGLIPGQGISPLHF; V gene: TRBV12-5; J gene: TRBJ1-6
CDR3 protein: CASSAPTGELFF; V gene: TRBV7-2; J gene: TRBJ2-2
CDR3 protein: CASSLPRDSFNYGYTF; V gene: TRBV4-1; J gene: TRBJ1-2